This TCR beta chain is from a study of regulatory T cells in long-lasting Graves disease. Time point meaning: newly diagnosed GD, antithyroid drugs for less than 3 months. The TCR library was prepared using RNA isolated from PBMCs. The germline CDR1 and CDR2 sequences are SGHTA and FQGNSA. This CDR3 is built from 13 residues. Trimming took 5 bases from V and 7 from J; bases not matched to a gene: 3. Sequencing libraries for TCR beta were prepared with iRepertoire HTBI primers and Arm-PCR of CDR3 regions. TCRdb re-analysed the multiplex PCR reads in MiXCR, keeping a single row per CDR3 protein. The table has 400,000 to 550,000 distinct CDR3 sequences, roughly 17% seen once. These data also formed part of another study, on T cells in Graves' hyperthyroidism and ophthalmopathy.

The receptor's source is a woman aged 25 to 45 with Graves disease. This material consisted of peripheral blood mononuclear cells (PBMCs), taken at new diagnosis, from a patient treated with antithyroid drugs. The rearrangement joins TRBV7-2 to TRBJ2-1; the match to TRBD2 covers 9 bases. The DNA for the CDR3 is TGTGCCAGCAGCGCGGGGGGGTTGAATGAGCAGTTCTTC. This encodes CASSAGGLNEQFF.